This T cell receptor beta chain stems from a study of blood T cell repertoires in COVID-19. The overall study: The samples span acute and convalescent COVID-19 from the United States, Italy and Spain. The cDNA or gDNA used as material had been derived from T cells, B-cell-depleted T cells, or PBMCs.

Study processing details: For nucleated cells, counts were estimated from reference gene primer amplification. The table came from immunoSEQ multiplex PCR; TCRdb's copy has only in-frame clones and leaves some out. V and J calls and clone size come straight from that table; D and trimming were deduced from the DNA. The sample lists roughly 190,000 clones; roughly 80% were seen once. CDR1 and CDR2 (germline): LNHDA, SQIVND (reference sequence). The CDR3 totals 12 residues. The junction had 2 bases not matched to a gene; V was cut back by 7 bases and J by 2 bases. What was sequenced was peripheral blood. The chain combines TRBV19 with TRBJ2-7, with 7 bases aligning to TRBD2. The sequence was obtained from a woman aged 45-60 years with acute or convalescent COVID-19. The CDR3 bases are TGTGCCAGTAAGCGGGGCCCCTACGAGCAGTACTTC. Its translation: CASKRGPYEQYF.